The clone carrying this T cell receptor (beta chain) has ten or more counts. Its antigen is still unknown. These data are taken from a study of blood T cells in healthy people across ages. Study-level results: Diversity figures based on one million T cells were deemed too low.

Per the germline V gene, CDR1 is SQVTM and CDR2 is ANQGSEA. V was pared by 6 bases and J by 0 bases, with 4 bases of the junction left unmatched. This CDR3 spans 14 amino acids. Next came a second PCR, run for roughly 6 to 11 cycles, which used a sample-barcoded 5' primer along with a J-beta primer mix. Each of the cDNA molecules was tagged by a template-switch adaptor with 12 random nucleotides. One entry per CDR3 protein results from TCRdb running MiXCR on the 5' RACE reads. The data hold about 900,000 distinct CDR3 sequences, with around 48% observed a single time. This TCR derives from a man aged 25 to 40 in good health. The V gene is TRBV29-1, the J gene TRBJ2-3, with 9 bases aligning to TRBD1. Sequencing was done on a sample of blood. The CDR3 reads CSVQQGASTDTQYF. The CDR3 DNA follows: TGCAGCGTACAACAGGGGGCAAGCACAGATACGCAGTATTTT.